The clone carrying this T cell receptor beta chain has a single count. The antigen is not known. Produced via immunoSEQ multiplex PCR; TCRdb's table is partial and in-frame only. Here the sample spans hundreds of thousands of clones, 90% to 95% being singletons. This sample stems from a study of T cell responses to AZD1222 COVID-19 vaccine. Study conclusions and caveats: The span of vaccine-associated CD4 TCRs extended across spike, with dominance at 160-218 and 743-854.

V lost 3 bases and J lost 5; bases outside the gene matches: 4. The CDR3 consists of 15 residues. Per the germline V gene, CDR1 is SGHNT and CDR2 is YENEEA. Sequencing used peripheral blood, obtained 28 days after the second AZD1222 dose. The receptor was derived from an adult who received the AZD1222 COVID-19 vaccine. V is TRBV11-3 and J is TRBJ2-2, with 9 positions matching TRBD1. This CDR3 reads CASSFRTGDTGELFF. The CDR3 DNA reads TGTGCCAGCAGCTTCCGGACAGGGGATACCGGGGAGCTGTTTTTT.